This T cell receptor (beta chain) was profiled in a study of blood T cell repertoires in COVID-19. Looking at the study overall: Italy, Spain and the United States were the sources of the convalescent and acute COVID-19 samples. T cells, B-cell-depleted T cells, or PBMCs provided the cDNA or gDNA that served as material.

V dropped 8 bases and J dropped 3; count of bases not matched to a gene: 7. The V gene's germline CDR1 is KGHSH and CDR2 LQKENI. The CDR3 contains 14 residues. The method was immunoSEQ multiplex PCR; TCRdb's version includes in-frame clones alone and lacks a portion of them. The sample includes some 120,000 clones, around 81% of them seen just once. Sequenced: peripheral blood. The J gene is TRBJ2-1, the V gene TRBV18; 7 positions match TRBD2. The clonotype originates from a woman between 50 and 59 years old with acute or convalescent COVID-19. Written as DNA, the CDR3 is TGTGCCAGCCGAGGCGGGAGCGGCTACAATGAGCAGTTCTTC. Translating gives CASRGGSGYNEQFF. The full variable domain, rest sourced from reference TRBV18 and TRBJ2-1, is NAGVMQNPRHLVRRRGQEARLRCSPMKGHSHVYWYRQLPEEGLKFMVYLQKENIIDESGMPKERFSAEFPKEGPSILRIQQVVRGDSAAYFCASRGGSGYNEQFFGPGTRLTVL.